What follows describes a single T cell receptor (beta chain). The J segment lost 1 base and the V segment lost 6 bases, leaving 5 bases of the junction unmatched. The V gene's germline CDR1 is SNHLY and CDR2 FYNNEI. The CDR3 is 14 residues long. Seattle patients were enrolled while actively infected and followed longitudinally. Assay used: immunoSEQ multiplex PCR; TCRdb lists only in-frame clones, some missing. Among approximately 290,000 clones listed, roughly 80% were seen once. This record belongs to a study of blood T cell repertoires in COVID-19. The genes are TRBV2 and TRBJ1-1, with TRBD1 identical over 7 bases. Sequences were obtained from peripheral blood. This TCR was recovered from a person aged 65-85 years with COVID-19, enrolled during active disease. DNA for the CDR3: TGTGCCAGCAGGGACAGGAGCGCGAACACTGAAGCTTTCTTT. Amino acid sequence: CASRDRSANTEAFF.